This T cell receptor beta chain emerged from a study of blood T cell repertoires in COVID-19. The CDR3 consists of 14 residues. The ends lost 4 bases at V and 6 bases at J; junction bases unmatched: 4. In germline, CDR1 is LNHDA, CDR2 SQIVND (reference sequence). Some clones are missing from TCRdb's copy, which holds only in-frame ones; the method was immunoSEQ multiplex PCR. The data show some 150,000 clones, 80% to 90% seen once. This clone was recorded once. The chain combines TRBV19 with TRBJ2-3; 10 bases are shared with TRBD2. Material: peripheral blood. This clonotype was obtained from a woman in her fifties or sixties with acute or convalescent COVID-19. The CDR3 loop is CASSTSGGWDTQYF. In DNA, the CDR3 is TGTGCCAGTAGTACTAGCGGGGGATGGGATACGCAGTATTTT.